Here is one T cell receptor (beta chain) with its context. Its specificity is not known. TCRB transcripts that were expressed got sequenced, as all of the isolated RNA had been reverse transcribed. Clones were sequenced by immunoSEQ multiplex PCR, and TCRdb holds only the in-frame ones, with some missing. The repertoire holds a few hundred thousand clones, with over 9.5% as singletons. The sample originates from a study of beta chain features in type 1 diabetes. V gave up 3 bases and J gave up 2 bases, with 19 bases separating them. CDR1 SGHRS and CDR2 YFSETQ come from the germline V gene. CDR3 length equals 17 residues. Study-wide points: Type 1 diabetes patients showed a moderate but significant shortening of TCRB CDR3s in all four CD4+ subsets.

What was sequenced was naive CD4+ T cells from blood. The rearrangement uses TRBV5-1 and TRBJ2-3, with a possible D match to TRBD1 (6 bases). This receptor was obtained from a woman under 30 with type 1 diabetes. The CDR3 loop is CASSSRVGAPPTDTQYF. The CDR3 DNA is TGCGCCAGCAGCTCTCGGGTGGGGGCCCCCCCCACAGATACGCAGTATTTT.